These 6 T cell receptor beta chains originate from one sample sequenced in a study of T-cell reconstitution after alpha-beta-depleted transplantation in children. Construction of the TCRbeta library involved unique molecular identifiers. TCRdb recomputed calls from the PCR reads with MiXCR, one row per CDR3 protein. The sample contains approximately 980,000 distinct CDR3 sequences, about 29% of which appear only once. The material sequenced was PBMCs, mostly from graft donor cells, taken 360 days after TCRalphabeta/CD19-depleted stem cell transplant. The receptors shown here come from a boy under three years old who had a stem cell transplant for SCID, so the T cells may come from the graft donor.

The sample holds a few counts of this clonotype. This rearrangement joins TRBV12-3 or TRBV12-4 to TRBJ1-1, with D hard to call. This CDR3 region has 14 residues. V was trimmed by 5 bases and J by 5 bases, leaving 15 bases between them. The CDR3 is CASSADVLGTEAFF. CDR3 nucleotide sequence: TGTGCCAGCAGTGCGGACGTCCTGGGGACTGAAGCTTTCTTT.

This clonotype has more than one count but fewer than ten. The chain combines TRBV4-3 with TRBJ1-5, with 7 bases lining up with TRBD1. The CDR3 has 18 residues. Trimming cost V 0 bases and J 3 bases; bases outside gene matches: 11. Looked up from germline, CDR1 is LGHNA and CDR2 is YSLEER. In DNA, the CDR3 is TGCGCCAGCAGCCAAGATCTTATGGGGACAGTTAACAATCAGCCCCAGCATTTT. Translated: CASSQDLMGTVNNQPQHF.

The chain recombines TRBV5-1 with TRBJ2-5; perhaps TRBD1 as D (6 bases). V was clipped by 3 bases and J by 6 bases, with 15 bases between them. CDR1 is SGHRS, CDR2 YFSETQ, per germline. The CDR3 spans 14 residues. The CDR3 DNA reads as TGCGCCAGCAGCTCACATGGACAGATCCAGACCCAGTACTTC. This codes for CASSSHGQIQTQYF.

The rearrangement joins TRBV6-1 to TRBJ1-1, with D uncertain. The CDR3 has 15 residues. V lost 6 bases and J lost 3, with 17 bases in between. Per the germline V gene, CDR1 is MNHNS and CDR2 is SASEGT. Written as DNA, the CDR3 is TGTGCCAGCAGCGACAATTTAGGGAGGGACACTGAAGCTTTCTTT. Translated: CASSDNLGRDTEAFF.

This clonotype was observed at least ten times. The V and J genes are TRBV5-6 and TRBJ2-7; TRBD1 is a possible D gene (6 bases). The V and J ends lost 2 bases and 2 bases respectively, with 11 bases between them. The CDR3 spans 14 residues. Germline-derived CDR1 and CDR2 are SGHDT and YYEEEE. CDR3 nucleotides: TGTGCCAGCAGCTTAGGGACACCAGCCTACGAGCAGTACTTC. Protein sequence: CASSLGTPAYEQYF.

This chain joins TRBV25-1 and TRBJ2-2; D tentatively reads TRBD1 or TRBD2 (5 bases each). CDR1 and CDR2 from the germline V gene are MGHDK and SYGVNS. The CDR3 has 17 residues. V dropped 5 bases and J dropped 6 bases, with 22 bases sitting between them. CDR3 residues: CASSTAPGLGDPGELFF. The CDR3 DNA reads as TGTGCCAGCAGTACTGCTCCTGGGTTGGGGGATCCCGGGGAGCTGTTTTTT. The full variable domain, rest sourced from reference TRBV25-1 and TRBJ2-2, is EADIYQTPRYLVIGTGKKITLECSQTMGHDKMYWYQQDPGMELHLIHYSYGVNSTEKGDLSSESTVSRIRTEHFPLTLESARPSHTSQYLCASSTAPGLGDPGELFFGEGSRLTVL.